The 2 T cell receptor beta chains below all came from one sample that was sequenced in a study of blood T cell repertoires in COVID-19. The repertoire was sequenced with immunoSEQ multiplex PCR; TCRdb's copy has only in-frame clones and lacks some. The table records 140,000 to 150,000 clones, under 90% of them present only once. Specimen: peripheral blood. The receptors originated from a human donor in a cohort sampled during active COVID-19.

The CDR3 loop reads CASSRVGTQETQYF. CDR3 in DNA: TGTGCCAGCAGCCGAGTGGGCACCCAAGAGACCCAGTACTTC. The chain employs TRBV5-4 and TRBJ2-5; D uncertain. The V gene lost 4 bases and the J gene lost 1 base, with 11 bases spanning the gap. The CDR3 totals 14 residues. The germline V gene has CDR1 SGHNT and CDR2 YYREEE (reference sequence). Full variable domain (rest looked up from reference TRBV5-4 and TRBJ2-5): ETGVTQSPTHLIKTRGQQVTLRCSSQSGHNTVSWYQQALGQGPQFIFQYYREEENGRGNFPPRFSGLQFPNYSSELNVNALELDDSALYLCASSRVGTQETQYFGPGTRLLVL.

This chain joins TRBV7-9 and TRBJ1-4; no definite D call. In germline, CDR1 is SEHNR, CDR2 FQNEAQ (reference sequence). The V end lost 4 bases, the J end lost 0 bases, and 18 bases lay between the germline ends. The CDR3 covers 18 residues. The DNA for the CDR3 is TGTGCCAGCAGCTCCCTGGCGCAGGCCCCTTCAACTAATGAAAAACTGTTTTTT. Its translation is CASSSLAQAPSTNEKLFF.